The 29 T cell receptor beta chains below were found in one sample sequenced in a study of technical replicates of blood from several donors. Profiling relied on immunoSEQ multiplex PCR, and the TCRdb table lists in-frame clones only, not all of them. Of roughly 51,000 clones in the sample, 85% to 95% were seen once. The sequencing input was PBMCs. These receptors were obtained from a human donor in good health. Some clones in this sample may be carry-over from other donors' samples.

The V and J genes are TRBV30 and TRBJ2-1; 7 bases line up with TRBD1. The CDR3 has 14 amino acids. Germline loops: CDR1 GTSNPN, CDR2 SVGIG (reference sequence). With 5 bases clipped from V and 7 bases from J, the junction kept 11 bases outside the gene matches. CDR3 sequence reads: CAWASTGRGNEQFF. In nucleotides, the CDR3 is TGTGCCTGGGCGAGCACGGGCAGGGGGAATGAGCAGTTCTTC.

The CDR3 region has the DNA TGTGCCAGCAGCACAGTGGGCGGGACTGAAGCTTTCTTT. The encoded protein is CASSTVGGTEAFF. This sequence joins TRBV7-9 and TRBJ1-1; D is uncertain. This CDR3 comprises 13 residues. CDR1 and CDR2 from the germline V gene are SEHNR and FQNEAQ (reference sequence). The V and J ends lost 5 bases and 5 bases respectively, with 12 bases between them.

The chain carries TRBV10-3 and TRBJ2-3, with TRBD1 matching over 9 bases. This CDR3 contains 14 residues. CDR1 is ENHRY and CDR2 is SYGVKD in the germline V gene. Trimming took 8 bases from V and 1 from J; bases not matched to a gene: 4. The CDR3 protein is CAIAGQGGTDTQYF. CDR3 coding DNA: TGTGCCATCGCGGGACAGGGAGGCACAGATACGCAGTATTTT.

Many counts were recorded for this clone. The chain recombines TRBV6-4 with TRBJ2-3; a possible D gene is TRBD1 (6 bases). The germline V gene has CDR1 MRHNA and CDR2 SNTAGT. The V gene lost 0 bases and the J gene lost 4 bases, with 8 bases spanning the gap. The CDR3 has 14 residues. The CDR3, as DNA: TGTGCCAGCAGTGACTCCAAGGGGGCAGATACGCAGTATTTT. Amino acids: CASSDSKGADTQYF.

This clone was observed once. The chain employs TRBV6-6 and TRBJ2-7, with D uncertain. The CDR3 contains 13 residues. The ends were cut back, 2 bases at V and 2 bases at J, with 7 bases in the middle. Germline V gene sequence: CDR1 MNHNY, CDR2 SVGAGI (reference sequence). The CDR3 coding sequence is TGTGCCAGCAGTTACAGGCAGGCCTACGAGCAGTACTTC. It specifies CASSYRQAYEQYF.

The chain carries TRBV5-5 and TRBJ2-2, with 13 bases lining up with TRBD2. The CDR3 has 17 residues. V shed 6 bases, J shed 2 bases, and the junction held 7 bases outside the gene matches. Germline CDR1 is SGHKS and CDR2 is YYEKEE (reference sequence). CDR3 in amino acids: CASIKRTSGGNTGELFF. DNA for the CDR3: TGTGCCAGCATCAAAAGGACTAGCGGGGGTAACACCGGGGAGCTGTTTTTT. Full variable domain (remainder filled in from reference TRBV5-5 and TRBJ2-2): DAGVTQSPTHLIKTRGQQVTLRCSPISGHKSVSWYQQVLGQGPQFIFQYYEKEERGRGNFPDRFSARQFPNYSSELNVNALLLGDSALYLCASIKRTSGGNTGELFFGEGSRLTVL.

The V and J genes are TRBV29-1 and TRBJ1-1; 7 positions match TRBD1. This CDR3 spans 15 amino acids. Germline CDR1 SQVTM, CDR2 ANQGSEA. J was trimmed by 3 bases and V by 1 base; bases with no gene match: 8. The CDR3 bases are TGCAGCGTTGAAGTAGGGGGACAGTACCACACTGAAGCTTTCTTT. Its translation is CSVEVGGQYHTEAFF.

The V gene is TRBV7-9, the J gene TRBJ2-5; 7 bases align to TRBD1. This CDR3 contains 13 residues. V shed 8 bases and J 5 bases; nucleotides not matched to a gene: 8. CDR1 SEHNR and CDR2 FQNEAQ come from the germline V gene (reference sequence). CDR3 sequence: CASGDSMQETQYF. The CDR3 coding sequence is TGTGCCAGCGGGGACAGCATGCAGGAGACCCAGTACTTC.

The chain recombines TRBV2 with TRBJ1-6; 8 nucleotides line up with TRBD1. The CDR3 has 14 residues. Germline CDR1 and CDR2: SNHLY and FYNNEI. Losses at the gene ends were 4 bases for V and 5 bases for J; bases not matched to a gene: 1. The DNA for the CDR3 is TGTGCCAGCAGTGGACAGGGGAATAATTCACCCCTCCACTTT. Translated: CASSGQGNNSPLHF.

The chain couples TRBV11-2 to TRBJ2-1; the match to TRBD1 covers 9 bases. CDR3 length: 15 residues. Germline CDR1 SGHAT, CDR2 FQNNGV. After removal of 1 base from V and 6 bases from J, the junction contained 4 bases not matched to a gene. CDR3 in amino acids: CASSLVTGGSNEQFF. The CDR3 DNA sequence: TGTGCCAGCAGCTTAGTCACAGGGGGCTCCAATGAGCAGTTCTTC.

The chain recombines TRBV13 with TRBJ1-2; D ambiguous. Trimming cost V 0 bases and J 2 bases, with 7 bases left between them. In germline, CDR1 is PRHDT, CDR2 FYEKMQ (reference sequence). The CDR3 spans 14 residues. CDR3 sequence reads: CASSLGPGNYGYTF. In nucleotides, the CDR3 is TGTGCCAGCAGCTTAGGGCCGGGGAACTATGGCTACACCTTC.

The rearrangement uses TRBV7-3 and TRBJ2-3; 8 bases fit TRBD2. V shed 7 bases and J 6 bases; nucleotides not matched to a gene: 6. The germline CDR1 and CDR2 sequences are SGHTA and FQGTGA. This CDR3 spans 13 amino acids. CDR3 sequence (DNA): TGTGCCAGCACTAGCGGGCCAGAGGATACGCAGTATTTT. Its translation is CASTSGPEDTQYF.

The chain uses TRBV11-2 and TRBJ2-7, with D tentatively TRBD1 (6 bases). The CDR3 has 13 residues. In germline, CDR1 is SGHAT, CDR2 FQNNGV. Trimming took 5 bases from V and 9 from J, leaving 17 bases between them. In DNA form, the CDR3 reads TGTGCCAGCAGCCAACCGGGACAAAGTGGGCAGTACTTC. Translating gives CASSQPGQSGQYF. Variable domain in full (rest from reference TRBV11-2 and TRBJ2-7): EAGVAQSPRYKIIEKRQSVAFWCNPISGHATLYWYQQILGQGPKLLIQFQNNGVVDDSQLPKDRFSAERLKGVDSTLKIQPAKLEDSAVYLCASSQPGQSGQYFGPGTRLTVT.

The count of this clone is one. This chain uses TRBV5-6 with TRBJ2-2; D is ambiguous. Germline V CDR1 and CDR2: SGHDT, YYEEEE. V lost 4 bases, J lost 6 bases, and 7 bases lay in between. This CDR3 contains 12 residues. The DNA of the CDR3 is TGTGCCAGCAGCAGCATGGCCGGGGAGCTGTTTTTT. Its protein is CASSSMAGELFF.

The chain combines TRBV9 with TRBJ2-5; the match to TRBD2 covers 16 bases. The CDR3 is 17 residues long. CDR1 and CDR2 from the germline V gene are SGDLS and YYNGEE. J lost 0 bases, V lost 5 bases, and 4 bases had no gene match. The CDR3 reads CASSPGTSGRDQETQYF. The CDR3 DNA follows: TGTGCCAGCAGTCCAGGGACTAGCGGGAGGGACCAAGAGACCCAGTACTTC.

The rearrangement joins TRBV12-5 to TRBJ1-2, with TRBD1 as a possible D gene (5 bases). Trimming stripped 3 bases from V and 8 bases from J, with 22 bases between. The CDR3 sequence is 16 residues long. Germline loops: CDR1 LGHNT, CDR2 FRNRAP. The CDR3 region is CASGLVPGVGSWGYTF. CDR3 DNA: TGTGCTAGTGGTTTAGTTCCGGGGGTCGGCTCTTGGGGCTACACCTTC.

This chain joins TRBV7-2 and TRBJ2-7, with 8 bases lining up with TRBD2. CDR3 length: 15 residues. CDR1 and CDR2 (germline): SGHTA, FQGNSA. The junction had 6 bases not matched to a gene; V was cut back by 4 bases and J by 1 base. CDR3 region: CASSSLTGGSYEQYF. CDR3 DNA sequence: TGTGCCAGCAGCTCTTTAACGGGGGGGTCCTACGAGCAGTACTTC.

This CDR3 reads CASSLAMGNTIYF. CDR3 nucleotides: TGTGCCAGCAGCTTGGCCATGGGAAACACCATATATTTT. The genes are TRBV5-4 and TRBJ1-3; D uncertain. V was cut by 0 bases and J by 4 bases, with 5 bases left in between. From germline, CDR1 is SGHNT and CDR2 YYREEE (reference sequence). CDR3 length equals 13 residues.

The chain employs TRBV6-6 and TRBJ1-5; D gene unclear. CDR1 is MNHNY, CDR2 SVGAGI, per germline (reference sequence). The V end lost 5 bases, the J end lost 6 bases, and 14 bases lay between the germline ends. CDR3 length equals 14 residues. The CDR3 reads CASSGRTPSQPQHF. The CDR3 DNA reads TGTGCCAGCAGTGGGCGAACGCCGAGTCAGCCCCAGCATTTT.

V and J are TRBV7-2 and TRBJ2-5, with 7 bases aligning to TRBD1. The CDR3 spans 15 residues. Germline CDR1 is SGHTA and CDR2 is FQGNSA. V was clipped by 2 bases and J by 2 bases; unmatched bases: 5. This CDR3 reads CASSLNRGSQETQYF. DNA for the CDR3: TGTGCCAGCAGCTTAAACAGGGGAAGTCAAGAGACCCAGTACTTC.

This chain connects TRBV30 to TRBJ2-3; a possible D gene is TRBD2 (6 bases). CDR1 is GTSNPN, CDR2 SVGIG, per germline (reference sequence). The CDR3 has 13 residues. Trimming removed 7 bases at V and 1 base at J, with 12 bases between. CDR3 protein: CALLSGGTDTQYF. For the CDR3, the DNA is TGTGCCTTACTGTCGGGGGGCACAGATACGCAGTATTTT.

The chain joins TRBV15 to TRBJ2-2; 9 positions match TRBD2. Germline trimming cut 0 bases from V and 2 bases from J; bases unmatched to any gene: 4. The CDR3 loop spans 17 amino acids. Germline V CDR1 and CDR2: LNHNV, YYDKDF (reference sequence). CDR3 residues: CATSRDRTSANTGELFF. In DNA, the CDR3 is TGTGCCACCAGCAGAGATCGGACTAGCGCCAACACCGGGGAGCTGTTTTTT. The full variable domain, with the rest looked up from reference TRBV15 and TRBJ2-2, is DAMVIQNPRYQVTQFGKPVTLSCSQTLNHNVMYWYQQKSSQAPKLLFHYYDKDFNNEADTPDNFQSRRPNTSFCFLDIRSPGLGDTAMYLCATSRDRTSANTGELFFGEGSRLTVL.

This chain connects TRBV5-8 to TRBJ1-1; TRBD1 agrees at 9 bases. The V segment lost 4 bases and the J segment 8 bases; nucleotides outside the gene matches: 3. The CDR3 runs 12 residues. From germline, CDR1 is SGHTS and CDR2 YDEGEE. Here the CDR3 reads CASSLGTGEAFF. CDR3 nucleotides: TGTGCCAGCAGCCTAGGGACAGGGGAAGCTTTCTTT.

The chain links TRBV19 to TRBJ1-2, with a tentative D call TRBD1 (5 bases). Trimming removed 0 bases from V and 3 bases from J, with 8 bases in between. The germline V gene has CDR1 LNHDA and CDR2 SQIVND (reference sequence). The CDR3 length is 14 residues. The CDR3 sequence is CASSIDGGYYGYTF. Written as DNA, the CDR3 is TGTGCCAGTAGTATAGACGGGGGATACTATGGCTACACCTTC.

As concerns this clone: A much larger clone is a single base away; this may be a read error. Other nucleotide sequences in the sample specify the same CDR3. The chain employs TRBV5-1 and TRBJ2-1; D is possibly TRBD2 (7 bases). Germline CDR1 and CDR2: SGHRS and YFSETQ. Deletions cut 2 bases from V and 4 bases from J, with 10 bases between. The CDR3 loop spans 14 amino acids. The CDR3 DNA follows: TGCGCCAGCAGCTTAGGGGGGGGGTACAATGAGCAGTTCTTC. Its translation: CASSLGGGYNEQFF.

The rearrangement links TRBV30 to TRBJ2-2; 7 nucleotides match TRBD1. With 0 bases clipped from V and 0 bases from J, the junction kept 4 bases outside the gene matches. Germline-derived CDR1 and CDR2 are GTSNPN and SVGIG (reference sequence). The CDR3 covers 16 residues. The CDR3 loop reads CAWSVPDRANTGELFF. The CDR3 coding sequence is TGTGCCTGGAGTGTTCCCGACAGGGCGAACACCGGGGAGCTGTTTTTT.

The chain links TRBV4-1 to TRBJ2-7; D possibly corresponds to TRBD2 (7 bases). There are 15 residues in the CDR3. Trimming removed 0 bases at V and 3 bases at J, with 12 bases between. In germline, CDR1 is MGHRA, CDR2 YSYEKL. The CDR3 is CASSQDSGGNYEQYF. In nucleotides, the CDR3 is TGCGCCAGCAGCCAAGATTCGGGGGGCAACTACGAGCAGTACTTC.

V usage is TRBV30 and J usage is TRBJ1-2; D is unresolved. In germline, CDR1 is GTSNPN, CDR2 SVGIG (reference sequence). The CDR3 is 13 amino acids. V lost 4 bases and J 3 bases, leaving 12 bases between the germline ends. CDR3 sequence reads: CAWTDGVDYGYTF. CDR3 nucleotides: TGTGCCTGGACTGACGGGGTGGACTATGGCTACACCTTC.

The rearrangement links TRBV7-2 to TRBJ2-1; TRBD2 matches at 8 bases. The germline gives CDR1 SGHTA, CDR2 FQGNSA. This CDR3 has 16 amino acids. The V segment lost 1 base and the J segment 12 bases; nucleotides outside the gene matches: 14. For the CDR3, the DNA is TGTGCCAGCAGCTTAGGATTAGGACGGGGGGGGCCCAGGCAGTTCTTC. The encoded protein is CASSLGLGRGGPRQFF.